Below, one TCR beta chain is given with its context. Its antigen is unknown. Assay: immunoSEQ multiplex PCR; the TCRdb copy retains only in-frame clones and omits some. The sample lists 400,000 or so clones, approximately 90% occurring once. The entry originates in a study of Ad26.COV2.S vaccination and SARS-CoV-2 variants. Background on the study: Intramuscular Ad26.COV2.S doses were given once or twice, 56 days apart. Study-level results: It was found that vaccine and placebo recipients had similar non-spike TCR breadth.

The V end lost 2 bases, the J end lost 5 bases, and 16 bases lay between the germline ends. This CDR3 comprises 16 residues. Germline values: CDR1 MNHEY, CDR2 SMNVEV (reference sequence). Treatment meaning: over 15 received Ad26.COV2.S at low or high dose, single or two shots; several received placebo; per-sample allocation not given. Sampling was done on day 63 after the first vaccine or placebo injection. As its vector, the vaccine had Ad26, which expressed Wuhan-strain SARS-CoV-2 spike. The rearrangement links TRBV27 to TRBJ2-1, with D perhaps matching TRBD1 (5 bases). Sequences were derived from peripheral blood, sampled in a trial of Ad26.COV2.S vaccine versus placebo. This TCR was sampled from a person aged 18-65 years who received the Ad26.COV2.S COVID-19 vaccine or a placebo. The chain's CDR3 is CASSLLEGAPDNEQFF. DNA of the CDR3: TGTGCCAGCAGTTTACTTGAAGGGGCCCCTGACAATGAGCAGTTCTTC.